One and the same sample provided the 28 T cell receptor beta chains below, sequenced in a study of T cells expressing NK-cell markers. Reanalyzing the 5' RACE reads, TCRdb keeps one entry per CDR3 protein, without DNA. This sample's clone table lists under 600,000 distinct CDR3 sequences. Sequences were obtained from blood T cells: a sorted CD56 or NKG2C T cell subset, CD4+ or CD8+ T cells, or bulk PBMC T cells (not recorded which). The receptor source for this set is a woman between 50 and 59 years old in good health.

The chain carries TRBV24-1 and TRBJ2-1; TCRdb names TRBD2, which stays unverified in the absence of DNA. The CDR3 has 13 amino acids. Germline-derived CDR1 and CDR2 are KGHDR and SFDVKD. The CDR3 loop is CATHSGMYNEQFF.

V is TRBV12-3 or TRBV12-4 and J is TRBJ2-7; TCRdb gives TRBD1 as the D gene, but with no DNA this cannot be confirmed. The CDR3 is 14 amino acids. CDR3 sequence reads: CASSFPDRAYEQYF.

The chain uses TRBV20-1 and TRBJ2-1; TCRdb gives TRBD1 as the D gene, but with no DNA this cannot be confirmed. CDR3 size: 14 residues. The germline V gene encodes CDR1 DFQATT and CDR2 SNEGSKA (reference sequence). The CDR3 reads CSAGRGAQYNEQFF.

V is TRBV4-2 and J is TRBJ2-1; lacking DNA, the TRBD2 call made by TCRdb goes unchecked. This CDR3 has 17 residues. Looked up from germline, CDR1 is LGHNA and CDR2 is YNFKEQ. The CDR3 here is CASSHPSTSGRGNEQFF.

This chain links TRBV4-1 with TRBJ2-1; lacking DNA, the TRBD2 call made by TCRdb goes unchecked. The CDR3 extends over 12 amino acids. CDR1 MGHRA and CDR2 YSYEKL come from the germline V gene. CDR3 residues: CASSRTRVEQFF.

The rearrangement links TRBV6-6 to TRBJ1-2; TCRdb designates TRBD1, a call that cannot be tested without DNA. The CDR3 loop spans 14 amino acids. Germline CDR1 reads MNHNY; CDR2 reads SVGAGI (reference sequence). CDR3 sequence: CASSRSQGAQGYTF.

The rearrangement joins TRBV5-1 to TRBJ2-1; the D call from TCRdb, TRBD1, cannot be confirmed without DNA. The CDR3 is 16 amino acids. CDR1 and CDR2 (germline): SGHRS, YFSETQ. CDR3 protein: CASSLAGGILYNEQFF.

The genes are TRBV12-3 or TRBV12-4 and TRBJ2-2; TCRdb's D gene call, TRBD1, goes unchecked for lack of DNA. This CDR3 spans 15 amino acids. This CDR3 reads CASSPGTGYTGELFF.

The CDR3 sequence is CASSPPGGVTQYF. The chain employs TRBV7-8 and TRBJ2-3; the TCRdb call, TRBD1, lacks DNA for checking. Germline CDR1 reads SGHVS; CDR2 reads FQNEAQ. The CDR3 is 13 residues long.

The V call is TRBV21-1, the J call TRBJ2-6. TRBV21-1 is reported as a pseudogene. The CDR3 has 17 residues. CDR3 amino acids: CAGIQVPPSSGANVLTF.

The chain has TRBV28 and TRBJ1-4. Germline CDR1 is MDHEN and CDR2 is SYDVKM. The CDR3 is 14 residues long. The CDR3 sequence is CASGRLGANEKLFF. Full variable domain (remainder filled in from reference TRBV28 and TRBJ1-4): DVKVTQSSRYLVKRTGEKVFLECVQDMDHENMFWYRQDPGLGLRLIYFSYDVKMKEKGDIPEGYSVSREKKERFSLILESASTNQTSMYLCASGRLGANEKLFFGSGTQLSVL.

CDR3 amino acids: CASTRGGQNTGELFF. This chain connects TRBV12-3 or TRBV12-4 to TRBJ2-2; TCRdb's D gene call, TRBD2, goes unchecked for lack of DNA. There are 15 residues in the CDR3.

J is TRBJ2-7 and V is TRBV2; as DNA is missing, the TRBD2 call by TCRdb cannot be tested. The germline CDR1 and CDR2 sequences are SNHLY and FYNNEI. The CDR3 runs to 14 residues. The CDR3 here is CASRYGLAGVEQYF.

The chain is built from TRBV10-3 and TRBJ2-7; TCRdb reports TRBD2, a call that lacks DNA to check it against. CDR3 length: 14 residues. CDR1 is ENHRY, CDR2 SYGVKD, per germline. The CDR3: CAIGRSGGNYEQYF.

The rearrangement joins TRBV5-5 to TRBJ2-7; the D gene TCRdb calls, TRBD2, cannot be checked with no DNA. The length of the CDR3 is 16 residues. Germline assignment: CDR1 SGHKS and CDR2 YYEKEE (reference sequence). The CDR3: CASSYRQPGPVYEQYF.

This rearrangement joins TRBV7-3 to TRBJ2-3. CDR3 length: 15 residues. Germline CDR1 is SGHTA and CDR2 is FQGTGA. CDR3 sequence reads: CASSNDGWYTDTQYF. The variable domain in full, with the rest retrieved from reference TRBV7-3 and TRBJ2-3, is GAGVSQTPSNKVTEKGKYVELRCDPISGHTALYWYRQSLGQGPEFLIYFQGTGAADDSGLPNDRFFAVRPEGSVSTLKIQRTERGDSAVYLCASSNDGWYTDTQYFGPGTRLTVL.

This sequence joins TRBV2 and TRBJ2-1; TCRdb picks TRBD2, but there is no DNA to check that call. Germline lookup yields CDR1 SNHLY and CDR2 FYNNEI. The CDR3 contains 14 residues. The CDR3 protein is CASSETSGSPRGFF.

This chain links TRBV4-1 with TRBJ1-2; TCRdb returns TRBD1, unconfirmable since there is no DNA. Per the germline V gene, CDR1 is MGHRA and CDR2 is YSYEKL. The CDR3 runs 14 residues. This CDR3 reads CVSSHQGVLYGYTF.

The chain employs TRBV5-1 and TRBJ2-2; TCRdb's D call, TRBD2, is unchecked because there is no DNA. The CDR3 has 17 amino acids. Germline-derived CDR1 and CDR2 are SGHRS and YFSETQ. CDR3 loop: CASSLGPPRGDTGELFF.

The chain combines TRBV7-8 with TRBJ2-5; no DNA is available, so the TRBD2 call from TCRdb remains unchecked. Germline CDR1 reads SGHVS; CDR2 reads FQNEAQ. CDR3 length equals 15 residues. The CDR3 is CASSLLAGVPETQYF.

The rearrangement joins TRBV24-1 to TRBJ2-5; the D gene TCRdb calls, TRBD1, cannot be checked with no DNA. Germline V gene sequence: CDR1 KGHDR, CDR2 SFDVKD. The CDR3 extends over 16 amino acids. The CDR3: CATSQGGTPSKETQYF.

The genes are TRBV7-3 and TRBJ2-5; TCRdb picks TRBD1, but there is no DNA to check that call. From germline, CDR1 is SGHTA and CDR2 FQGTGA. The CDR3 loop spans 15 amino acids. CDR3 residues: CASSPTGHHKETQYF. Supplemented by reference TRBV7-3 and TRBJ2-5, the full variable domain reads GAGVSQTPSNKVTEKGKYVELRCDPISGHTALYWYRQSLGQGPEFLIYFQGTGAADDSGLPNDRFFAVRPEGSVSTLKIQRTERGDSAVYLCASSPTGHHKETQYFGPGTRLLVL.

V gene TRBV4-2 combines with J gene TRBJ2-3; TCRdb names TRBD2, which stays unverified in the absence of DNA. CDR1 and CDR2 (germline): LGHNA, YNFKEQ. The CDR3 runs to 16 residues. The CDR3: CASSQEGVAGEDTQYF.

This chain links TRBV20-1 with TRBJ2-7; TCRdb proposes TRBD2, but this gene call is untestable without DNA. Germline V gene sequence: CDR1 DFQATT, CDR2 SNEGSKA (reference sequence). This CDR3 contains 15 residues. The CDR3 is CSALGAGGISYEQYF.

This chain uses TRBV7-6 with TRBJ2-5. This CDR3 contains 11 residues. Germline CDR1 reads SGHVS; CDR2 reads FNYEAQ. CDR3 protein: CASSSSEKRYF.

The chain employs TRBV28 and TRBJ2-7; TCRdb proposes TRBD1, but this gene call is untestable without DNA. The length of the CDR3 is 13 residues. Germline V gene sequence: CDR1 MDHEN, CDR2 SYDVKM. CDR3: CASSLLGQAEQYF.

The chain uses TRBV5-1 and TRBJ2-5; TCRdb calls TRBD2, which cannot be checked without DNA. Germline V lookup: CDR1 SGHRS, CDR2 YFSETQ. This CDR3 has 14 residues. The chain's CDR3 is CASSLSGLEKTQYF.

The chain couples TRBV5-1 to TRBJ2-5; the D gene TCRdb calls, TRBD1, cannot be checked with no DNA. This CDR3 is 16 amino acids long. Germline V gene sequence: CDR1 SGHRS, CDR2 YFSETQ. CDR3: CASSLGDRSTGETQYF.